The 20 T cell receptor beta chains reported below all come from one sample, sequenced in a study of response to subunit inactivated influenza vaccine (dated 2018 in TCRdb). The library relied on RT-PCR. Data came from an Illumina HiSeq 2500. The public sequencing data were trimmed at Q25 with fastp and processed into clonotypes with MiXCR by TCRdb, which kept only in-frame beta chains. Rows merge per CDR3 protein into single entries with the most common DNA and genes. This sample lists 150,000 to 200,000 distinct CDR3 sequences; roughly 10% were detected once. Of the sample, about 40% is held by the ten largest clones. Sample: CD8+ T cells sorted from PBMCs, taken around 25 months after vaccination. All receptors come from a man aged 45 to 70 who received an inactivated influenza vaccine. Donor details come from another sample of the same person, matched by shared clones.

This sequence joins TRBV27 and TRBJ2-7, with 9 bases matching TRBD2. This CDR3 region has 17 residues. The V segment lost 2 bases and the J segment 3 bases; nucleotides outside the gene matches: 11. Germline CDR1 MNHEY, CDR2 SMNVEV (reference sequence). CDR3 DNA: TGTGCCAGCAGTTTAGGGTTTAGCGGGAGTAGTATCTACGAGCAGTACTTC. Translating it yields CASSLGFSGSSIYEQYF.

This clonotype is categorized as large. The rearrangement links TRBV6-5 to TRBJ1-6; 10 bases are a match to TRBD1. Germline V gives CDR1 MNHEY, CDR2 SVGAGI. CDR3 length: 18 residues. The trim removed 0 bases at V and 4 bases at J, leaving 6 bases unmatched. CDR3 residues: CASSYSKTGGIYNSPLHF. In DNA, the CDR3 is TGTGCCAGCAGTTACTCAAAGACAGGGGGCATTTATAATTCACCCCTCCACTTT.

This clonotype was observed a handful of times. The chain is built from TRBV27 and TRBJ2-1; no definite D call. Germline values: CDR1 MNHEY, CDR2 SMNVEV (reference sequence). The length of the CDR3 is 17 residues. Trimming took off 4 bases at V and 3 bases at J, with 19 bases between the two ends. The CDR3 sequence: CASSSNTDSSDYNEQFF. CDR3 nucleotides: TGTGCCAGCAGTTCCAACACCGACTCATCAGACTACAATGAGCAGTTCTTC.

This clonotype was seen many times. The chain couples TRBV12-3 or TRBV12-4 to TRBJ2-1; 10 bases map to TRBD2. J lost 8 bases, V lost 4 bases, and 14 bases had no gene match. CDR3 size: 17 residues. CDR3 residues: CASSSLMGSGRPHEQFF. The CDR3 DNA reads as TGTGCCAGCAGTTCCCTCATGGGTAGCGGGAGGCCCCATGAGCAGTTCTTC.

Only a few counts were recorded for this clonotype. The chain is built from TRBV28 and TRBJ1-1; D remains ambiguous. The CDR3 loop spans 14 amino acids. V was trimmed by 6 bases and J by 7 bases, leaving 18 bases between them. The germline CDR1 and CDR2 sequences are MDHEN and SYDVKM. The CDR3 region is CASSRTTGGYEAFF. In DNA form, the CDR3 reads TGTGCCAGCAGCCGAACGACCGGCGGGTATGAAGCTTTCTTT. Based on the CDR3 plus reference TRBV28 and TRBJ1-1, the full variable domain is DVKVTQSSRYLVKRTGEKVFLECVQDMDHENMFWYRQDPGLGLRLIYFSYDVKMKEKGDIPEGYSVSREKKERFSLILESASTNQTSMYLCASSRTTGGYEAFFGQGTRLTVV.

The chain employs TRBV4-3 and TRBJ2-1; TRBD2 might be the D (7 bases). The CDR3 length is 14 residues. V lost 0 bases and J 6 bases, leaving 9 bases between the germline ends. CDR1 and CDR2 from the germline V gene are LGHNA and YSLEER. CDR3 coding DNA: TGCGCCAGCAGCCAAGATAGGGGGGGCAATGAGCAGTTCTTC. This encodes CASSQDRGGNEQFF.

This clonotype turned up a few times. The genes are TRBV27 and TRBJ1-1, with 12 positions matching TRBD1. The trim removed 5 bases at V and 6 bases at J, leaving 4 bases unmatched. The CDR3 has 14 amino acids. Germline CDR1 and CDR2: MNHEY and SMNVEV (reference sequence). CDR3 coding DNA: TGTGCCAGCAGTGCTGGGACAGGGGGCTCTGAAGCTTTCTTT. It is translated as CASSAGTGGSEAFF.

This clonotype has at least ten counts. This rearrangement joins TRBV5-6 to TRBJ2-5, with TRBD2 identical over 7 bases. Germline CDR1 reads SGHDT; CDR2 reads YYEEEE. V was clipped by 4 bases and J by 3 bases; unmatched bases: 9. The CDR3 has 15 residues. This CDR3 reads CASSPSPGGEETQYF. The CDR3 nucleotides read TGTGCCAGCAGCCCATCCCCGGGGGGAGAAGAGACCCAGTACTTC.

The rearrangement links TRBV19 to TRBJ1-5; a weak D match, TRBD1 (5 bases). The CDR3 spans 15 residues. Looked up from germline, CDR1 is LNHDA and CDR2 is SQIVND (reference sequence). V lost 0 bases to trimming and J lost 5 bases, with 11 bases between them. This CDR3 is CASSIDQGTHQPQHF. For the CDR3, the DNA is TGTGCCAGTAGTATAGATCAAGGGACTCATCAGCCCCAGCATTTT.

This clonotype is labeled medium-sized (0.01 to 0.1%). The rearrangement joins TRBV5-1 to TRBJ1-1, with D hard to call. This CDR3 comprises 14 residues. The V gene lost 4 bases and the J gene lost 8 bases, with 18 bases spanning the gap. The germline V gene encodes CDR1 SGHRS and CDR2 YFSETQ. Written as DNA, the CDR3 is TGCGCCAGCAGCCCCCTGGGCGAGAGTACAGAAGCTTTCTTT. Translation gives CASSPLGESTEAFF.

Only a few counts were recorded for this clonotype. The chain links TRBV6-5 to TRBJ2-1, with D possibly matching TRBD2 (5 bases). The V end lost 6 bases, the J end lost 0 bases, and 12 bases lay between the germline ends. The length of the CDR3 is 15 residues. Germline V CDR1 and CDR2: MNHEY, SVGAGI. Here the CDR3 DNA reads TGTGCCAGCAGATTTCTGGAGGACTCCTACAATGAGCAGTTCTTC. Protein: CASRFLEDSYNEQFF.

This clonotype was observed a handful of times. The V gene is TRBV11-2, the J gene TRBJ2-3; TRBD2 matches at 8 bases. This CDR3 comprises 15 residues. Germline loops: CDR1 SGHAT, CDR2 FQNNGV. V shed 1 base and J 9 bases; nucleotides not matched to a gene: 9. CDR3 nucleotide sequence: TGTGCCAGCAGCTTAGCGGGGGGGCCGTCGGTAACGCAGTATTTT. Encoded protein: CASSLAGGPSVTQYF.

This clonotype showed up many times. The V gene is TRBV4-3, the J gene TRBJ2-1; the match to TRBD2 covers 9 bases. The CDR3 extends over 19 amino acids. Trimming took 0 bases from V and 2 from J; bases not matched to a gene: 11. The germline gives CDR1 LGHNA, CDR2 YSLEER. The CDR3, as DNA: TGCGCCAGCAGCCAAGAAGGGGTGTCGCGGGGGGGCGCCTACAATGAGCAGTTCTTC. It specifies CASSQEGVSRGGAYNEQFF.

This clonotype was found a few times. The chain couples TRBV29-1 to TRBJ2-1, with 10 bases fitting TRBD1. CDR1 is SQVTM and CDR2 is ANQGSEA in the germline V gene. Trimming cost V 7 bases and J 5 bases; bases outside gene matches: 5. The CDR3 totals 13 residues. The CDR3 here is CSGQGAMNNEQFF. The CDR3 nucleotides are TGCAGCGGACAGGGGGCGATGAACAATGAGCAGTTCTTC.

V and J are TRBV28 and TRBJ1-1; no clear D gene. Germline CDR1 MDHEN, CDR2 SYDVKM. The CDR3 runs 16 residues. V was shortened by 6 bases and J by 1 base, with 18 bases between the two germline ends. In DNA, the CDR3 is TGTGCCAGCAGCCTGTCCAAAGGCAGGAGGAACACTGAAGCTTTCTTT. Translation: CASSLSKGRRNTEAFF.

The J gene is TRBJ1-4, the V gene TRBV29-1; D gene uncertain. This CDR3 is 14 amino acids long. Trimming removed 5 bases at V and 1 base at J, with 11 bases between. The V gene's germline CDR1 is SQVTM and CDR2 ANQGSEA. The CDR3 coding sequence is TGCAGCGTTCGAAGCGGGATAACTAATGAAAAACTGTTTTTT. Its translation is CSVRSGITNEKLFF.

This rearrangement joins TRBV20-1 to TRBJ2-7; tentative D call: TRBD1 (6 bases). There are 13 residues in the CDR3. The V gene's germline CDR1 is DFQATT and CDR2 SNEGSKA (reference sequence). Deletions cut 2 bases from V and 3 bases from J, with 11 bases between. For the CDR3, the DNA is TGCAGTGCTAGAAGGGACACTGACTACGAGCAGTACTTC. It is translated as CSARRDTDYEQYF.

The J gene is TRBJ2-2, the V gene TRBV25-1; weak D call: TRBD1 (6 bases). The germline gives CDR1 MGHDK, CDR2 SYGVNS. The CDR3 extends over 15 amino acids. V lost 3 bases, J lost 1 base, and 9 bases lay in between. CDR3 in DNA: TGTGCCAGCAGTGATTGGACAGAGAACACCGGGGAGCTGTTTTTT. This codes for CASSDWTENTGELFF.

This clonotype occurred a few times. V and J are TRBV9 and TRBJ2-3; the match to TRBD2 covers 10 bases. Trimming cost V 5 bases and J 5 bases; bases outside gene matches: 11. Germline CDR1 SGDLS, CDR2 YYNGEE. This CDR3 has 16 residues. CDR3 residues: CASSKSSGRPGDTQYF. CDR3 coding DNA: TGTGCCAGCAGTAAGAGTAGCGGGAGGCCTGGAGATACGCAGTATTTT.

There are a few counts of this clonotype. The chain links TRBV20-1 to TRBJ2-1; 11 nucleotides agree with TRBD1. Trimming removed 5 bases from V and 5 bases from J; junction bases left unmatched: 8. Germline CDR1 is DFQATT and CDR2 is SNEGSKA (reference sequence). The CDR3 is 15 amino acids. CDR3 bases: TGCAGTGCTCGCGACCGGGACAGGGGGAACAATGAGCAGTTCTTC. As protein: CSARDRDRGNNEQFF.